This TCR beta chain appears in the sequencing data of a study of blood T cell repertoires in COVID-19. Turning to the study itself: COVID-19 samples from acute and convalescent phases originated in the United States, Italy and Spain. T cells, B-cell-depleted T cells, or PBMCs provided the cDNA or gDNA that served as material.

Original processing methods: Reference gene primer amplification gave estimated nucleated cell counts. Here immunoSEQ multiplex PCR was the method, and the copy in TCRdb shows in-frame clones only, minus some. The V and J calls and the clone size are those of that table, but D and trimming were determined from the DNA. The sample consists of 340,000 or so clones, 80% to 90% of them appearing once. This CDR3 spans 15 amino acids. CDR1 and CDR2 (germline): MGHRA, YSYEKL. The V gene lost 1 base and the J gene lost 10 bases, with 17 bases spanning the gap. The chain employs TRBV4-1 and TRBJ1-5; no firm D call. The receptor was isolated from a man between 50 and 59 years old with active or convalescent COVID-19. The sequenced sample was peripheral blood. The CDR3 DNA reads TGCGCCAGCAGCCAAGTGAGGGATCCCGTAGTACCCCAGCATTTT. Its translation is CASSQVRDPVVPQHF.